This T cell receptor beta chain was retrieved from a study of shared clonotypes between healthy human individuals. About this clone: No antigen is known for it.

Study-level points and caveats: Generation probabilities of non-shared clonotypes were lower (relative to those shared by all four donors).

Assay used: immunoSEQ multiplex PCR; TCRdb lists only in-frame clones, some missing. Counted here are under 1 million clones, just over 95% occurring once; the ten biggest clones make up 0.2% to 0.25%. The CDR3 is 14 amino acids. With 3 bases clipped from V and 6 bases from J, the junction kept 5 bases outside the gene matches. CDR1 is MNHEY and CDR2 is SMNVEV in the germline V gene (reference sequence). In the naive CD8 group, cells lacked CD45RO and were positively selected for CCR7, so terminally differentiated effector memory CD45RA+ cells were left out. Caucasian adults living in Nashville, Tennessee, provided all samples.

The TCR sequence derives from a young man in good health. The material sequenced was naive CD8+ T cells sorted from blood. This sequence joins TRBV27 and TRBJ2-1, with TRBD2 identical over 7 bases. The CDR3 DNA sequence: TGTGCCAGCAGTTTGGGGAGGGGAAGCAATGAGCAGTTCTTC. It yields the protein CASSLGRGSNEQFF.